A single sample gave rise to the 9 T cell receptor beta chains below, sequenced in a study of PD-1 blockade in classical Hodgkin lymphoma. Method: immunoSEQ multiplex PCR; TCRdb's copy keeps in-frame clones and lacks some. The sample includes roughly 55,000 clones, 81% of them seen just once. Patients all relapsed after autologous stem cell transplantation, and there was variation in brentuximab vedotin exposure. Sequenced here: peripheral blood mononuclear cells (PBMCs), sampled at baseline. The receptors originated from a human donor with classical Hodgkin lymphoma.

The chain is built from TRBV7-6 and TRBJ1-1; tentative D call: TRBD1 (5 bases). Trimming stripped 5 bases from V and 0 bases from J, with 13 bases between. The CDR3 has 15 amino acids. The germline V gene encodes CDR1 SGHVS and CDR2 FNYEAQ. The CDR3 bases are TGTGCCAGCAGCACCCTTAAGGGGCTGAACACTGAAGCTTTCTTT. The encoded protein is CASSTLKGLNTEAFF.

V usage is TRBV7-6 and J usage is TRBJ2-5; D unclear. The CDR3 is made up of 13 amino acids. Trimming left V 7 bases short and J 4 bases short, with 13 bases between. CDR1 and CDR2 (germline): SGHVS, FNYEAQ. The CDR3 sequence: CASTPEVRETQYF. CDR3 bases: TGTGCCAGCACCCCAGAGGTTAGAGAGACCCAGTACTTC.

V is TRBV5-1 and J is TRBJ2-5; TRBD2 might be the D (6 bases). V lost 2 bases, J lost 5 bases, and 19 bases lay in between. The length of the CDR3 is 16 residues. CDR1 SGHRS and CDR2 YFSETQ come from the germline V gene. In DNA, the CDR3 is TGCGCCAGCAGCTTCGTGGGCGCCCTTCGGGAGGAGACCCAGTACTTC. It codes for CASSFVGALREETQYF.

The chain links TRBV19 to TRBJ2-2; D ambiguous. Germline V CDR1 and CDR2: LNHDA, SQIVND (reference sequence). CDR3 length: 15 residues. With 3 bases removed from V and 0 bases from J, the gap between germline ends came to 8 bases. The CDR3 nucleotides are TGTGCCAGTAGTATCTCCAGTACGAACACCGGGGAGCTGTTTTTT. Amino acid sequence: CASSISSTNTGELFF.

The chain joins TRBV5-1 to TRBJ1-2, with 8 bases fitting TRBD1. The CDR3 runs to 15 residues. V shed 6 bases and J 3 bases; nucleotides not matched to a gene: 10. The germline V gene has CDR1 SGHRS and CDR2 YFSETQ. In DNA form, the CDR3 reads TGCGCCAGCACCTCAGCCCCAGGGGGCGACTATGGCTACACCTTC. Translated, it gives CASTSAPGGDYGYTF. Variable domain in full (rest from reference TRBV5-1 and TRBJ1-2): KAGVTQTPRYLIKTRGQQVTLSCSPISGHRSVSWYQQTPGQGLQFLFEYFSETQRNKGNFPGRFSGRQFSNSRSEMNVSTLELGDSALYLCASTSAPGGDYGYTFGSGTRLTVV.

The chain is built from TRBV7-2 and TRBJ2-7; D remains ambiguous. CDR1 and CDR2 (germline): SGHTA, FQGNSA. The length of the CDR3 is 15 residues. DNA of the CDR3: TGTGCCAGCAGCTTAGGGGTCGGAACAACCTGGTGTAAGGACGTC. Residues: CASSLGVGTTWCKDV.

This rearrangement joins TRBV7-2 to TRBJ2-1, with D unclear. With 5 bases removed from V and 0 bases from J, the gap between germline ends came to 11 bases. Germline CDR1 and CDR2: SGHTA and FQGNSA. The CDR3 totals 15 residues. CDR3 bases: TGTGCCAGCAGCCCAGCATCCAACTCCTACAATGAGCAGTTCTTC. It yields the protein CASSPASNSYNEQFF.

The J gene is TRBJ2-1, the V gene TRBV6-1; 10 bases are a match to TRBD2. The CDR3 is made up of 14 amino acids. CDR1 MNHNS and CDR2 SASEGT come from the germline V gene. The V gene end was trimmed by 4 bases and the J gene end by 7 bases; junction bases not matched to a gene: 4. The CDR3 coding sequence is TGTGCCAGCAGTGGTCGGACTAGCGGAAATGAGCAGTTCTTC. It specifies CASSGRTSGNEQFF.

This clone was recorded once. The rearrangement joins TRBV7-8 to TRBJ2-5, with D maybe TRBD2 (6 bases). CDR3 length: 16 residues. Germline CDR1 reads SGHVS; CDR2 reads FQNEAQ. Deletions cut 3 bases from V and 0 bases from J, with 14 bases between. DNA of the CDR3: TGTGCCAGCAGCTTGTCTATTGCGGGATACCAAGAGACCCAGTACTTC. Protein product: CASSLSIAGYQETQYF.